This TCR beta chain derives from a study of OX40 agonist ivuxolimab in advanced cancers. Looking at the study overall: The dose of intravenous ivuxolimab that patients received every 2 weeks ranged from 0.01 to 10 mg/kg. Study-wide findings and caveats: Circulating CD4+ and CD8+ T cells showed clonal expansion by week 6 at 0.1 to 3.0 mg/kg. Expanded clones belonging to CD8+ T cells outnumbered, on average, those of CD4+.

Sequencing was performed with immunoSEQ multiplex PCR; in TCRdb, only in-frame clones are kept and a portion is missing. The table records 20,000 or so clones, approximately 81% of them present only once. Patients were ineligible given autoimmune disease history or systemic immunosuppression. Between the trimmed V and J ends, which lost 1 base and 6 bases, there was a span of 12 bases. The CDR3 has 14 residues. Germline-derived CDR1 and CDR2 are MGHDK and SYGVNS. Of note for this clone: Its antigen is as yet unknown.

The V and J genes are TRBV25-1 and TRBJ1-2, with a weak D call TRBD1 (6 bases). This receptor was taken from an adult with an advanced solid tumor such as melanoma, head and neck, liver or kidney cancer. The sample here was CD4+ or CD8+ T cells sorted from blood, taken in a trial of the OX40 agonist ivuxolimab. CDR3 in DNA: TGTGCCAGCAGTGAATCAGGGGAAGGGGATGGCTACACCTTC. Encoded protein: CASSESGEGDGYTF.